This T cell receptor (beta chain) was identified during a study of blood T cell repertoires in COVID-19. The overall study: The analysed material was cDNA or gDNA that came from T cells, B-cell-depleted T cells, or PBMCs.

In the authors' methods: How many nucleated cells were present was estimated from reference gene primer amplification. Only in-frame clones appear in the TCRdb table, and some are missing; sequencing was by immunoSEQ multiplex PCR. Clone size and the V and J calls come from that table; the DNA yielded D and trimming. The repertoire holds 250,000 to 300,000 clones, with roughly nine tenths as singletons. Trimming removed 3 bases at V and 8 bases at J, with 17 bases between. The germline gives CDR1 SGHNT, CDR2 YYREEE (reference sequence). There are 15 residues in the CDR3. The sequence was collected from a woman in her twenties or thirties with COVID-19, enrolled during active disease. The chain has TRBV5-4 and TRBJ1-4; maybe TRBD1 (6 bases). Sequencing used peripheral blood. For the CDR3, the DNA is TGTGCCAGCAGCTCCCGACAGGAACTGAAAGAAAAACTGTTTTTT. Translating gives CASSSRQELKEKLFF.